The rows below give T cell receptor beta chains drawn from one sample of a study of monozygotic twins with inflammatory bowel disease. From its re-call of the 5' RACE reads, TCRdb lists each CDR3 protein once, without DNA. The sample totals 160,000 or so distinct CDR3 sequences. Source material: blood. The receptors here all came from a human donor with ulcerative colitis or Crohn's disease, or a healthy co-twin of an affected twin (not recorded which). CDR3s include the opening cysteine and the closing phenylalanine or tryptophan. Each record gives: J gene, V gene, CDR3 protein.

TRBJ1-5 TRBV19 CASSIRSVDRDRASNQPQHF
TRBJ1-3 TRBV21-1 CASKRSGRCSGNTIYF
TRBJ1-3 TRBV28 CASSLGRGNTIYF
TRBJ2-1 TRBV7-9 CASSPTSGGAGDEQFF
TRBJ1-4 TRBV25-1 CASSDPGPNQKLFF
TRBJ2-1 TRBV5-1 CASSFGQEVNEQFF
TRBJ2-3 TRBV5-1 CASSLDLTQKRGGTDTQYF
TRBJ2-5 TRBV20-1 CSAFGRGQETQYF
TRBJ2-7 TRBV5-1 CASSLGAATYEQYF
TRBJ2-1 TRBV20-1 CSARDRLAGPYNEQFF
TRBJ2-1 TRBV11-1 CASSPFSAGAYNEQFF
TRBJ1-6 TRBV28 CASRPTGDSPLHF
TRBJ1-2 TRBV11-1 CASSLETGTDAPSSIGYTF
TRBJ2-1 TRBV20-1 CSAMGRLAGGSGEQFF
TRBJ2-1 TRBV9 CASSLWTSGSYEQFF
TRBJ2-6 TRBV7-8 CASSSLAGGAGANVLTF